This T cell receptor beta chain was sequenced in a study of blood T cell repertoires in COVID-19. The wider study: The analysed material was cDNA or gDNA that came from T cells, B-cell-depleted T cells, or PBMCs.

The V gene end was trimmed by 0 bases and the J gene end by 7 bases; junction bases not matched to a gene: 4. Germline values: CDR1 SGHNT, CDR2 YYREEE (reference sequence). The CDR3 sequence is 14 residues long. Seattle patient enrollment occurred during active infection, with longitudinal follow-up thereafter. As processed by the authors: For nucleated cells, counts were estimated from reference gene primer amplification. Clones were read by immunoSEQ multiplex PCR, and TCRdb kept only the in-frame ones, dropping some. V, J and clone size are taken as reported in that table, and D and trimming were inferred from the DNA itself. This sample carries about 200,000 clones, less than 95% of them seen once, and the ten largest clones take about 0.76%.

This clonotype was sampled from a man aged 25 to 40 with COVID-19, enrolled during active disease. Material for sequencing was peripheral blood. The chain has TRBV5-4 and TRBJ2-1; 7 nucleotides match TRBD2. The CDR3 here is CASSLEGGRNEQFF. Here the CDR3 DNA reads TGTGCCAGCAGCTTGGAGGGAGGGAGGAATGAGCAGTTCTTC.